This TCR beta chain was sequenced in a study of shared clonotypes between healthy human individuals. Study results and limitations: Estimated richness was generally greater in naive than memory subsets. Shared clonotypes: about 5% naive CD4, roughly 3.8% naive CD8, about 2.5% memory CD4, 0.4% to 0.45% memory CD8.

This clone was counted a single time. Its antigen is not known. The repertoire was sequenced with immunoSEQ multiplex PCR; TCRdb's copy has only in-frame clones and lacks some. The sample lists about 2 million clones; about 95% were seen once. Positive CCR7 selection of CD45RO-negative cells yielded the naive CD8 cells, and terminally differentiated effector memory CD45RA+ cells were excluded. Germline-derived CDR1 and CDR2 are MNHEY and SVGAGI. Deletions cut 2 bases from V and 8 bases from J, with 12 bases between. The CDR3 spans 14 residues. The receptor was isolated from a man between 18 and 29 years old in good health. Sequenced: naive CD8+ T cells sorted from blood. This chain links TRBV6-5 with TRBJ2-2; D not resolved. CDR3 nucleotide sequence: TGTGCCAGCAGTTACCTAGTCGGTTTAGGGGAGCTGTTTTTT. Its protein product is CASSYLVGLGELFF.